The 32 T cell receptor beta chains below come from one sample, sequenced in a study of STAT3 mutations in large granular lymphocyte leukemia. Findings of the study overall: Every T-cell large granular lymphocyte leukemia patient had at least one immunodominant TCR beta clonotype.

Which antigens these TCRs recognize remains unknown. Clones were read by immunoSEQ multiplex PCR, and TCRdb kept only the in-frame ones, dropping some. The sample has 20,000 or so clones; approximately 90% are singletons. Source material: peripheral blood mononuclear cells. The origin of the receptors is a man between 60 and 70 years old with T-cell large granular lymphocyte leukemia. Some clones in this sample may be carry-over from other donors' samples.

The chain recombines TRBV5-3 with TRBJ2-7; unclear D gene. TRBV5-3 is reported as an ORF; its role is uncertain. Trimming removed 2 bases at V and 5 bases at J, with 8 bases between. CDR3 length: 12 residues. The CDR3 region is CARSFLPHEQYF. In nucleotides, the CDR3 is TGTGCCAGAAGCTTTTTGCCGCACGAGCAGTACTTC.

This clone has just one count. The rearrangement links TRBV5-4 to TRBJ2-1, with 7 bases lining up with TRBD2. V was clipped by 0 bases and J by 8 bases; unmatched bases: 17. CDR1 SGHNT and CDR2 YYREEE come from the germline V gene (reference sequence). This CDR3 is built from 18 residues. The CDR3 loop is CASSLGEVGGFSTYEQFF. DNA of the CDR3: TGTGCCAGCAGCTTGGGGGAGGTGGGAGGGTTTAGTACCTATGAGCAGTTCTTC.

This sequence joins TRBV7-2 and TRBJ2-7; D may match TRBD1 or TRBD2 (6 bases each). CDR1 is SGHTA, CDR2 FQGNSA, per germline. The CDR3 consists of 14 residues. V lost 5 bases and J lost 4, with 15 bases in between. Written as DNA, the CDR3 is TGTGCCAGCAGCCCTAGAGGGGGGCAATACGAGCAGTACTTC. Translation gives CASSPRGGQYEQYF.

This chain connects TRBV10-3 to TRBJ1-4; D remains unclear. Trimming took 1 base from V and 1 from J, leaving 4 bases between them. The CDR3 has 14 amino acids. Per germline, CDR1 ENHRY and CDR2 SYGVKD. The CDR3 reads CAISEFGTNEKLFF. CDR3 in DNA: TGTGCCATCAGTGAGTTCGGAACTAATGAAAAACTGTTTTTT.

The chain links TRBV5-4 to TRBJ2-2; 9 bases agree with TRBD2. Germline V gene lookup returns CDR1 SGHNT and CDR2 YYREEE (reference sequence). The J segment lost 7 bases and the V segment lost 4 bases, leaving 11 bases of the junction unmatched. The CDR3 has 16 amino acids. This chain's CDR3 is CASSGRAGTSSGELFF. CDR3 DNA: TGTGCCAGCAGCGGTAGAGCTGGGACTAGCAGCGGGGAGCTGTTTTTT. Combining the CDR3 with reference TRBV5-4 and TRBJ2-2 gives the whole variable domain ETGVTQSPTHLIKTRGQQVTLRCSSQSGHNTVSWYQQALGQGPQFIFQYYREEENGRGNFPPRFSGLQFPNYSSELNVNALELDDSALYLCASSGRAGTSSGELFFGEGSRLTVL.

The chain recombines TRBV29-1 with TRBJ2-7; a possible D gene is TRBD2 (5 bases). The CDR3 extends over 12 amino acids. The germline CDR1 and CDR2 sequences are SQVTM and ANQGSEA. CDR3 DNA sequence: TGCGCCTCATGGGGAGTCTCCTACGAGCAGTACTTC. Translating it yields CASWGVSYEQYF.

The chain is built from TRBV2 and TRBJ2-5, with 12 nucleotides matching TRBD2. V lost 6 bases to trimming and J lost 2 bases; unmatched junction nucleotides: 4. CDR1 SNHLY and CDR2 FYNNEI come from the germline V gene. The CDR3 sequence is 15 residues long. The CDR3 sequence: CASSSGLAGQETQYF. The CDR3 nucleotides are TGTGCCAGCAGCTCCGGACTAGCGGGACAAGAGACCCAGTACTTC.

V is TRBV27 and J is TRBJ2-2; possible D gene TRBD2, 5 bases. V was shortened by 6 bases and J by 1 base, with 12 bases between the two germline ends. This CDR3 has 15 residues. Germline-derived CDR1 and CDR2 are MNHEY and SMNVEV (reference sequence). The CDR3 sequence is CASSGVWGNTGELFF. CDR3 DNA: TGTGCCAGCAGCGGGGTCTGGGGGAACACCGGGGAGCTGTTTTTT.

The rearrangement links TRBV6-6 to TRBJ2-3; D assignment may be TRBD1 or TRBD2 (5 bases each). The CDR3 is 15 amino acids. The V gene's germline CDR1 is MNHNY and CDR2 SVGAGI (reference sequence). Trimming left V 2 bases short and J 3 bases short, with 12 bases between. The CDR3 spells CASSYRPRGTDTQYF. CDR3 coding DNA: TGTGCCAGCAGTTACCGCCCGAGGGGTACAGATACGCAGTATTTT.

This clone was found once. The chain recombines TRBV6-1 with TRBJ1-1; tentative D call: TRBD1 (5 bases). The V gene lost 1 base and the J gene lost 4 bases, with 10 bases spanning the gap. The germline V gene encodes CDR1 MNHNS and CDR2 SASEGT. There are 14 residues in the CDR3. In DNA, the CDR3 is TGTGCCAGCAGTGAAGGGTTAGGGACCACTGAAGCTTTCTTT. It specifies CASSEGLGTTEAFF.

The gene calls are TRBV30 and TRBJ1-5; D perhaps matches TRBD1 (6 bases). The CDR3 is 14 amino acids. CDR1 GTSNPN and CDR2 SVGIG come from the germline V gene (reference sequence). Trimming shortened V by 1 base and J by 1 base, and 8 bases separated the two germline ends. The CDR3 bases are TGTGCCTGGAGTGGGACAGTCAGCAATCAGCCCCAGCATTTT. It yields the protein CAWSGTVSNQPQHF.

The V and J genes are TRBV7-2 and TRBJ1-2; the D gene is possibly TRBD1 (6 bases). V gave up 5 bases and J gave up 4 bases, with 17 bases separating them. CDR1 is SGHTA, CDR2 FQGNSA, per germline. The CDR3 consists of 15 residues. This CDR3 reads CASSPQGRGFYGYTF. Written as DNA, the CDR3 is TGTGCCAGCAGCCCACAGGGTAGGGGTTTCTATGGCTACACCTTC.

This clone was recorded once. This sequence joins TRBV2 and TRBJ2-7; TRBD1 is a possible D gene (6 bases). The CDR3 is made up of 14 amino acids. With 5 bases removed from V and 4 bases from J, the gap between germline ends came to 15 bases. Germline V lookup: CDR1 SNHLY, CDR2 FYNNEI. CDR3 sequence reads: CASSPRPQGYEQYF. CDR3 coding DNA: TGTGCCAGCAGTCCCCGCCCACAGGGATACGAGCAGTACTTC.

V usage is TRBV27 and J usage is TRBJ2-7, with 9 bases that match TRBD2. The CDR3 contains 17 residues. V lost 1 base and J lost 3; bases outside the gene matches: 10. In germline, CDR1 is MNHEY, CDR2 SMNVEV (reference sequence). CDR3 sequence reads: CASSLWREGRGFYEQYF. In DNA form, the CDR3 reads TGTGCCAGCAGTTTATGGCGGGAGGGCCGAGGCTTCTACGAGCAGTACTTC.

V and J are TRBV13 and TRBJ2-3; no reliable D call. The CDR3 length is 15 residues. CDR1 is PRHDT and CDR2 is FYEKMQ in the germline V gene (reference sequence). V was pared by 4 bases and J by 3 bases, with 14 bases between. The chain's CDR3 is CASSWMGIRTDTQYF. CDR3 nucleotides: TGTGCCAGCAGCTGGATGGGGATTCGGACAGATACGCAGTATTTT.

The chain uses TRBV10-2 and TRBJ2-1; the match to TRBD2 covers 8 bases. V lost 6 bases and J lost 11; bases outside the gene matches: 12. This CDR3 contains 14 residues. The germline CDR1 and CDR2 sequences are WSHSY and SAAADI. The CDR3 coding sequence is TGCGCCAGCAGCGCCATGACTAGCGCAGGTCAGCAGTTCTTC. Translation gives CASSAMTSAGQQFF.

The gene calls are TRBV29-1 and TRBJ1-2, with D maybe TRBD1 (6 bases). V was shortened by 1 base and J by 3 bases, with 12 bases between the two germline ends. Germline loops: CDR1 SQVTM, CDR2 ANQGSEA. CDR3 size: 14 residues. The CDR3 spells CSVEGGGGYYGYTF. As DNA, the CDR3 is TGCAGCGTTGAAGGAGGGGGAGGGTACTATGGCTACACCTTC. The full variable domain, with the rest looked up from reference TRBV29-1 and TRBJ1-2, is SAVISQKPSRDICQRGTSLTIQCQVDSQVTMMFWYRQQPGQSLTLIATANQGSEATYESGFVIDKFPISRPNLTFSTLTVSNMSPEDSSIYLCSVEGGGGYYGYTFGSGTRLTVV.

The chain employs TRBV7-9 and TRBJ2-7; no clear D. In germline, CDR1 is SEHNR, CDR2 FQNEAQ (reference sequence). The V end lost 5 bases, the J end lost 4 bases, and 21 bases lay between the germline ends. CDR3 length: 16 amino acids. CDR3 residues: CASSPRGPRSDYEQYF. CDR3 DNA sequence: TGTGCCAGCAGCCCGAGAGGTCCCAGGTCGGATTACGAGCAGTACTTC.

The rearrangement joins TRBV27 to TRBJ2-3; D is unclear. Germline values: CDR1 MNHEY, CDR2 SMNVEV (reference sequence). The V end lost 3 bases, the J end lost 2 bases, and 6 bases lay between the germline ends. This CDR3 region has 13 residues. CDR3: CASSLGHTDTQYF. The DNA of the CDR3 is TGTGCCAGCAGTTTGGGCCACACAGATACGCAGTATTTT.

CDR3 coding DNA: TGTGCCAGCAGCCCACAGAGGGGAGCCTACGAGCAGTACTTC. This sequence encodes CASSPQRGAYEQYF. This chain joins TRBV7-3 and TRBJ2-7; D tentatively fits TRBD1 or TRBD2 (5 bases each). This CDR3 has 14 residues. The V end was cut by 5 bases, the J end by 2 bases, with 13 bases between. Germline V CDR1 and CDR2: SGHTA, FQGTGA.

This chain's CDR3 is CASSQDNSYNEQFF. The CDR3 DNA follows: TGCGCCAGCAGCCAAGACAACTCCTACAATGAGCAGTTCTTC. The J gene is TRBJ2-1, the V gene TRBV4-3; D call uncertain. The germline V gene encodes CDR1 LGHNA and CDR2 YSLEER. This CDR3 region has 14 residues. V was clipped by 0 bases and J by 0 bases, with 3 bases between them.

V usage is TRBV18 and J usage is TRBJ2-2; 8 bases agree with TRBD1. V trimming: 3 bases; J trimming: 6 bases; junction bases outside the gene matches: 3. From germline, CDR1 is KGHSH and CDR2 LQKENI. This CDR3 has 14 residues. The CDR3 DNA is TGTGCCAGCTCACCTTTACAGGGGGCCGGGGAGCTGTTTTTT. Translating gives CASSPLQGAGELFF.

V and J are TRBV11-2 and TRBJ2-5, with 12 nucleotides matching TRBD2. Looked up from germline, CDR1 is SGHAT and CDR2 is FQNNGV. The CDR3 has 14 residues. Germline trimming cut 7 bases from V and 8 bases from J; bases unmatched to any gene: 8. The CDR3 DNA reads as TGTGCCAGCACCCAAGGACTAGCGGGAAGCACCCAGTACTTC. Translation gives CASTQGLAGSTQYF.

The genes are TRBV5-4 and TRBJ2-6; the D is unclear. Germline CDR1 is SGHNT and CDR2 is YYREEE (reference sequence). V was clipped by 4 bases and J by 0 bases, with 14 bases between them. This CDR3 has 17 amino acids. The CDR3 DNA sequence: TGTGCCAGCAGCCTTCGGACGGCCCCCTCTGGGGCCAACGTCCTGACTTTC. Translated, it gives CASSLRTAPSGANVLTF.

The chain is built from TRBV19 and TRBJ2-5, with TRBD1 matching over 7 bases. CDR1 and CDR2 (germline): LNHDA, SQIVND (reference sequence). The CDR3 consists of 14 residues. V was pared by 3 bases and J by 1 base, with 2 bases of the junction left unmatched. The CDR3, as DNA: TGTGCCAGTAGTATGGGACAGACCCAAGAGACCCAGTACTTC. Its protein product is CASSMGQTQETQYF. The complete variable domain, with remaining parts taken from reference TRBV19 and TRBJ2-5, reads DGGITQSPKYLFRKEGQNVTLSCEQNLNHDAMYWYRQDPGQGLRLIYYSQIVNDFQKGDIAEGYSVSREKKESFPLTVTSAQKNPTAFYLCASSMGQTQETQYFGPGTRLLVL.

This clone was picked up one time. CDR3 region: CASSGRGAATGELFF. CDR3 in DNA: TGCGCCAGCAGCGGAAGGGGGGCGGCCACCGGGGAGCTGTTTTTT. The chain couples TRBV5-1 to TRBJ2-2; D tentatively reads TRBD1 or TRBD2 (6 bases each). The germline V gene encodes CDR1 SGHRS and CDR2 YFSETQ. CDR3 size: 15 residues. Trimming stripped 4 bases from V and 4 bases from J, with 14 bases between.

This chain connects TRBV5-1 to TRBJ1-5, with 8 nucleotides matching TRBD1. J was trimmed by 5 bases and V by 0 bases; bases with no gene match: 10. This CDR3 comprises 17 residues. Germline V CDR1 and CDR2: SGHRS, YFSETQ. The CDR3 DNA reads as TGCGCCAGCAGCTTGGGTCAGCTCGGGACAGGCGATCAGCCCCAGCATTTT. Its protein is CASSLGQLGTGDQPQHF.

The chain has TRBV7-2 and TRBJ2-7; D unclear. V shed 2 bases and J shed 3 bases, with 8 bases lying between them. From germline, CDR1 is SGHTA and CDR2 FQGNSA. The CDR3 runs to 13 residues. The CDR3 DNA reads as TGTGCCAGCAGCTTATCCAGCTACTACGAGCAGTACTTC. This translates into CASSLSSYYEQYF.

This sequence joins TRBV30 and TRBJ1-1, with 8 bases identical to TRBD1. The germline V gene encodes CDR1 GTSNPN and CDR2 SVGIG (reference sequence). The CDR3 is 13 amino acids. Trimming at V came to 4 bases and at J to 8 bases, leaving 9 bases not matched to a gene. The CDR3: CAWTPRRDREAFF. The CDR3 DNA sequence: TGTGCCTGGACCCCACGTCGGGACAGGGAAGCTTTCTTT.

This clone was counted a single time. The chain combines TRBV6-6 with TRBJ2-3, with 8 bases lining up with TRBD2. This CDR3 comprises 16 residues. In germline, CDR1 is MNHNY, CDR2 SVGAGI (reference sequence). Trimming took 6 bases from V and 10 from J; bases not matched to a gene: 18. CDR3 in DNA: TGTGCCAGCAGAGGGTTCGGGGGGGGAGGGCTCATCGCGCAGTATTTT. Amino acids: CASRGFGGGGLIAQYF.

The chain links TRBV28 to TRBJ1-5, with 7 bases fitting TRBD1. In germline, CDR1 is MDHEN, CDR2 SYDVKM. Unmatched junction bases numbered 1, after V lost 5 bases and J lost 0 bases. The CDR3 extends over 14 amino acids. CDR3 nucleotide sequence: TGTGCCAGCAGTGACAGGGTTAGCAATCAGCCCCAGCATTTT. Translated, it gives CASSDRVSNQPQHF.

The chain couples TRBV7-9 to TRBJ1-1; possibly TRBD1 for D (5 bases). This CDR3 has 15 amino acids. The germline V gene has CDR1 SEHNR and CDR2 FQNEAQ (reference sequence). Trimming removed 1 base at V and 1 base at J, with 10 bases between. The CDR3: CASSLGGGRNTEAFF. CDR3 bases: TGTGCCAGCAGCTTAGGCGGGGGGAGGAACACTGAAGCTTTCTTT.